This T cell receptor (beta chain) was found in a study of cytomegalovirus exposure and HLA in healthy donors. Overall study findings and caveats: CMV serostatus was the sole immune exposure information available. Excluded: some indistinguishable V segments such as TRBV6-2 and TRBV6-3.

Concerning this clone: Its matching antigen is unknown.

Losses at the gene ends were 10 bases for V and 9 bases for J; bases not matched to a gene: 12. Germline V gene lookup returns CDR1 MNHEY and CDR2 SVGAGI. This CDR3 spans 14 amino acids. Researchers ran the PCR with 60 Vbeta and 13 Jbeta primers. Sequencing was performed with immunoSEQ multiplex PCR; in TCRdb, only in-frame clones are kept and a portion is missing. Here the sample spans 83,000 or so clones, over 75% being singletons. This chain uses TRBV6-5 with TRBJ2-3; 11 nucleotides agree with TRBD2. The material sequenced was PBMCs. The receptor comes from a female donor in good health and CMV-seronegative. CDR3 DNA sequence: TGTGCCACCGGAACTAGCGGGGGACCCGCGACGCAGTATTTT. Protein product: CATGTSGGPATQYF.